The 10 T cell receptor beta chains presented below share a single source sample, sequenced in a study of T cell responses to AZD1222 COVID-19 vaccine. Assay used: immunoSEQ multiplex PCR; TCRdb lists only in-frame clones, some missing. Of some 79,000 clones in the sample, around 80% were seen once. The sequencing used peripheral blood, collected 28 days after the second AZD1222 dose. These receptors originate from an adult who received the AZD1222 COVID-19 vaccine.

This chain uses TRBV28 with TRBJ2-7; D is possibly TRBD2 (5 bases). This CDR3 contains 14 residues. V was clipped by 4 bases and J by 0 bases, with 10 bases between them. Germline V lookup: CDR1 MDHEN, CDR2 SYDVKM. DNA for the CDR3: TGTGCCAGCAGTTCCCATGGGAGCTCCTACGAGCAGTACTTC. It encodes CASSSHGSSYEQYF.

The chain combines TRBV6-5 with TRBJ2-5, with a weak D call TRBD2 (7 bases). Trimming left V 8 bases short and J 3 bases short, with 10 bases between. The CDR3 runs 12 residues. Germline CDR1 MNHEY, CDR2 SVGAGI. The CDR3 region has the DNA TGTGCCAGCGGAGGGGGGGAAGAGACCCAGTACTTC. Its protein product is CASGGGEETQYF.

This clone appeared a few times. This chain joins TRBV25-1 and TRBJ1-5, with a weak D call TRBD1 (6 bases). Per germline, CDR1 MGHDK and CDR2 SYGVNS. The germline V and J ends were trimmed by 3 bases and 16 bases, with 22 bases remaining between them. There are 14 residues in the CDR3. The CDR3 is CASSDRMDGGATHF. DNA for the CDR3: TGTGCCAGCAGTGACAGAATGGACGGGGGCGCCACCCATTTT.

This chain uses TRBV10-2 with TRBJ2-3; 8 bases are shared with TRBD1. The germline V gene encodes CDR1 WSHSY and CDR2 SAAADI. The J segment lost 3 bases and the V segment lost 6 bases, leaving 2 bases of the junction unmatched. CDR3 size: 13 residues. CDR3 amino acids: CASRRQGTDTQYF. The DNA of the CDR3 is TGCGCCAGCAGAAGACAGGGGACAGATACGCAGTATTTT.

This chain links TRBV24-1 with TRBJ2-2, with no clear D. CDR3 length: 13 residues. Germline V CDR1 and CDR2: KGHDR, SFDVKD. Trimming took off 1 base at V and 5 bases at J, with 4 bases between the two ends. The CDR3 loop is CATSDFTTGELFF. In DNA form, the CDR3 reads TGTGCCACCAGTGATTTCACGACCGGGGAGCTGTTTTTT.

This clone was counted a single time. The V gene is TRBV6-2 or TRBV6-3, the J gene TRBJ1-1; tentative D call: TRBD1 (5 bases). Germline values: CDR1 MNHEY, CDR2 SVGEGT. The CDR3 covers 17 residues. With 0 bases removed from V and 0 bases from J, the gap between germline ends came to 14 bases. CDR3 DNA sequence: TGTGCCAGCAGTTACTCGTTGACAGAGTACATGAACACTGAAGCTTTCTTT. Its translation is CASSYSLTEYMNTEAFF.

This rearrangement joins TRBV4-2 to TRBJ2-7; 7 bases are shared with TRBD2. Germline-derived CDR1 and CDR2 are LGHNA and YNFKEQ. The CDR3 consists of 15 residues. The V and J ends lost 4 bases and 3 bases, in that order; junction bases with no gene match: 9. CDR3 sequence: CASSPLGTTVYEQYF. In DNA, the CDR3 is TGTGCCAGCAGCCCCTTAGGGACTACGGTCTACGAGCAGTACTTC.

The V call is TRBV18, the J call TRBJ1-3; 7 bases map to TRBD1. CDR3 length equals 15 residues. Per the germline V gene, CDR1 is KGHSH and CDR2 is LQKENI. V dropped 3 bases and J dropped 4; count of bases not matched to a gene: 6. CDR3 DNA sequence: TGTGCCAGCTCACCCGATAGGGGGCCCGGAAACACCATATATTTT. Protein sequence: CASSPDRGPGNTIYF.

J is TRBJ2-7 and V is TRBV7-9; 9 nucleotides match TRBD1. The CDR3 consists of 15 residues. CDR1 SEHNR and CDR2 FQNEAQ come from the germline V gene (reference sequence). With 5 bases clipped from V and 2 bases from J, the junction kept 7 bases outside the gene matches. As DNA, the CDR3 is TGTGCCAGCAGCCCTATGGGGGACAGGGCCTACGAGCAGTACTTC. It yields the protein CASSPMGDRAYEQYF.

This clone was found a few times. The V gene is TRBV4-3, the J gene TRBJ1-5, with D perhaps matching TRBD1 (6 bases). This CDR3 contains 16 residues. V was pared by 0 bases and J by 6 bases, with 15 bases between. The germline V gene has CDR1 LGHNA and CDR2 YSLEER. CDR3 DNA: TGCGCCAGCAGCCAAGAAAGGGGTACAGGGTTTCAGCCCCAGCATTTT. Translated: CASSQERGTGFQPQHF.